This T cell receptor beta chain originates from a study of cytomegalovirus exposure and HLA in healthy donors (dated by TCRdb to the late 2010s). For context, the study as a whole: In an earlier analysis of several hundred of the donors, about 260 Gb of sequence data and 120 million or so unique TCR beta sequences from about 190 million T cells were reported. An early release covering roughly 640 HLA-typed donors comprised approximately 300 gigabases of sequencing data and tens of millions of unique TCR sequences. Of the 300 to 450 genotyped donors, approximately 82% fell in the genetic ancestry cluster associated with self-reported Caucasian donors. The aim of the study was to test whether cataloging public T cell receptors could identify signatures of past pathogen exposure. The study used immunosequencing to profile the T cell repertoires of under 700 subjects and linked those repertoires to cytomegalovirus serostatus. Along with the approximately 650-subject first cohort, a separate validation cohort of more than 90 different subjects was used. To predict cytomegalovirus infection status, the study brought together high-throughput TCR immunosequencing, statistical association of individual TCRs with disease status, and machine learning. A later analysis re-examined previously published TCR beta repertoires from about 670 donors and added high-resolution HLA genotyping to investigate patterns of TCR occurrence. Rather than drawing on any new phenotypic data, the later analysis identified candidate immune exposures from TCR beta sequences and the way those sequences occurred across donors. To decide whether each TCR beta V gene segment behaved as functional or pseudogenic, an earlier analysis of approximately 590 of the donors relied on high-throughput TCR beta sequencing. Donor age, sex, ethnicity and CMV serostatus were compiled together with the repertoire data. A later genetic analysis used genome-wide SNP genotypes for 398 of the 666 donors, treating that subset as a discovery cohort. All discovery cohort repertoires had been generated on a single sequencing platform. Both class I and class II loci were covered by HLA typing, at four-digit resolution. Typing coverage differed by locus: A, B, C, DRB1 and DQB1 were typed in about 629-640 donors, DQA1 in roughly 510, DPA1 in around 600, and DPB1 in approximately 450. Roughly 5 DR-DQ haplotypes were treated as single units for association and clustering because of strong linkage in the cohort. Among 300 to 500 genotyped donors of the cohort, an average of around 250,000 unique TCR beta nucleotide sequences was sequenced per donor, of which 15% to 20% were non-productive. What the authors observed across the whole study: Roughly 15 rarely observed V segments, including chromosome 9 orphons, were excluded from the earlier analysis of 550 to 700 of the donors because counts were too low. Most TCR sequences were observed very rarely across donors, whereas some public TCRs were present in many individuals. An association between a missense DCLRE1C variant and V-gene and J-gene trimming of TCR beta chains was found in a later genetic analysis and replicated in an independent cohort. In a later analysis, most CMV-associated TCR beta chains were found to appear HLA-restricted, with HLA associations seemingly driven largely by CMV exposure. In this cohort, only TCR beta chains were sequenced, and detectable features were limited by the absence of alpha or paired-chain data. The authors suggested that the approach could potentially be generalized to other disease states and immunological phenotypes. A cluster of highly shared sequence variants was judged likely to be a technical artifact of the sequencing pipeline. Broadly in line with IMGT annotations, most TCR beta V segments showed up in productive rearrangements about 87% or about 30% of the time in an earlier analysis of roughly 590 of the donors. A further reported finding was that TCR beta sequences accurately predicted the HLA-A and HLA-B alleles for most subjects in the first cohort. Roughly uniform sequencing depth across donors was assumed in presence/absence analyses, although this assumption may not hold. A later analysis reported that several top co-occurrence clusters appeared linked to parvovirus B19, influenza, CMV and Epstein-Barr virus. In the study, 150 to 200 TCR beta chains were listed as associated with cytomegalovirus. According to a later analysis, TCR association rates differed among HLA loci, with DRB1 alleles showing the most associated TCRs and HLA-C alleles showing the fewest. In a later analysis, more than 15,000 TCR beta sequences were associated with specific HLA alleles at a false discovery rate of 0.05. Immune exposure information for the cohort was limited to CMV serostatus. The classifier was reported to diagnose cytomegalovirus status with high specificity and sensitivity in both the original and validation cohorts. A later analysis found that HLA-associated TCR beta chains were more clonally expanded and had lower generation probabilities than equally common non-associated chains. A few of the identified cytomegalovirus-associated TCR beta chains were confirmed in vitro to be specific for cytomegalovirus antigens. HLA typing was unavailable for some donors at each locus, so association tests used only the typed subset. Some IMGT-functional V segments, including TRBV6-2 and TRBV6-3, could not be distinguished by the 87-base-pair reads and were therefore excluded. Correlated functional status among segregating V segments might reflect linkage disequilibrium, but an unknown experimental factor could not be ruled out. When HLA alleles, especially DR and DQ, strongly co-occurred, attributing TCR associations to individual alleles was difficult. Compared with the approximately 710-donor mean, donors in an Asian-associated ancestry cluster had fewer N-insertions in productive TCRs, according to a later genetic analysis.

The library was made by the immunoSEQ multiplex PCR assay. A mixture of 60 forward primers for TCR Vbeta segments and 13 reverse primers for TCR Jbeta segments was used in the multiplex PCR. Amplification of the CDR3 region of rearranged TCR beta genes was performed with a multiplex PCR assay on genomic DNA. The amplified TCR beta libraries were sequenced on the Illumina HiSeq System as 87-base-pair reads. In the original analysis: Across the roughly 600 repertoires, a later analysis counted 75 million to 90 million unique TCR beta chains, roughly 11 million of which were shared by at least two donors. A nearest-neighbor algorithm error-corrected the raw reads and collapsed the reads into unique sequences, merging closely related sequences to remove PCR and sequencing errors. To assign V, D and J gene segments, CDR3 sequences were aligned to IMGT reference sequences. For a sequence to be retained, a match of at least six nucleotides was required to both a V gene segment and a J gene segment. A rearrangement counted as productive if the CDR3 had no stop codons and remained in frame with V and J, and every other rearrangement counted as non-productive. Following IMGT convention, CDR3 was defined as the stretch from the second conserved V-encoded cysteine to the conserved J-encoded phenylalanine. In an earlier analysis of around 640 of the donors, sequences lacking an unambiguous match to a single V gene segment were excluded. In an earlier analysis of 587 of the donors, V segments were called functional above 56.7% productive rearrangements and were called segregating when the between-donor standard deviation exceeded 5%. A statistical classification framework was built for diagnosing cytomegalovirus status from the catalog of TCR beta chain sequences. In a later analysis, TCR nucleotide sequences were compared against IMGT/GENE-DB human TR gene sequences so that V and J genes could be assigned. The TCRdist pipeline was used in a later analysis to assign CDR3 sequences and most-parsimonious VDJ recombination scenarios. In a later analysis, each TCR beta chain was defined by its CDR3 amino acid sequence together with its V-gene family, and reads without a unique V-gene family were excluded. In a later analysis, fewer than 650 highly shared, low-generation-probability nucleotide sequences were removed to address suspected cross-contamination and a sequencing artifact. In a later analysis, a clonal expansion index for each public chain was calculated from normalized within-repertoire ranks of inferred template counts. A later analysis computed generation probabilities with a VDJ recombination model fitted to out-of-frame rearrangements, and checked the results against IGoR. Hypergeometric tests were used in a later analysis to score TCR-TCR, TCR-HLA and TCR-CMV co-occurrence, with a repertoire-size bias correction applied to the TCR pairs. In a later analysis, false discovery rates were estimated by permuting HLA or CMV assignments 20 times. A later analysis grouped co-occurring TCRs with DBSCAN, adding TCRdist sequence similarity when clustering within HLA-allele-positive subsets. Co-occurrence clustering excluded repertoires with fewer than 30,000 or more than 120,000 public chains, plus five with anomalous nucleotide sharing. Not all clones reach the TCRdb copy of this immuneACCESS table, which keeps in-frame sequences only. Checked studies attribute under half of the gap to unresolved V genes and leave the rest unexplained. V, J and clone size derive from that table, while D and trimming were established from the DNA sequence. The sample has 150,000 to 200,000 clones on record, 79% of them singletons. The ten largest clones capture about 1.4% of the sample.

Points on this clone: What this receptor recognizes is not known. Base qualities are missing; no much larger clone stands one base away.

From its cysteine to its phenylalanine, the CDR3 spans 15 amino acids. Here the CDR3 DNA is all that survives: 45 bases in frame from base 1. Per the germline V gene (reference sequence), LNHNV is the CDR1 and YYDKDF is the CDR2. Cut back by 3 bases and 2 bases, the V and J ends lie 14 bases apart. The cohort consisted of fewer than 700 healthy bone marrow donors. Cohort members were all nominally healthy when sampled, although unrecorded immune exposures were likely present. The donor was CMV seropositive and was included in the group of approximately 300 seropositive cohort members. Each donor provided a peripheral blood sample, and peripheral blood mononuclear cells were used for TCR beta sequencing. Genomic DNA was extracted from the blood cell samples with the Qiagen DNeasy Blood Extraction Kit.

The source is a girl under 18 in good health and CMV-seropositive. The rearrangement combines TRBV15 with TRBJ2-7; the D region possibly corresponds to TRBD2 (7 bases align). Sequences were obtained from PBMCs. The DNA sequence reads TGTGCCACCAGCAGGATGAGGGGGGGGCCCTACGAGCAGTACTTC. This gives the protein CATSRMRGGPYEQYF. With all but the CDR3 taken from the reference TRBV15 and TRBJ2-7 genes, the full variable domain is: DAMVIQNPRYQVTQFGKPVTLSCSQTLNHNVMYWYQQKSSQAPKLLFHYYDKDFNNEADTPDNFQSRRPNTSFCFLDIRSPGLGDTAMYLCATSRMRGGPYEQYFGPGTRLTVT.